This entry lists 29 T cell receptor beta chains sequenced from one sample in a study of T cell responses to AZD1222 COVID-19 vaccine (dated by TCRdb to 2020 to 2022). The library came from the immunoSEQ multiplex PCR assay. The immuneACCESS repertoire file appears here via TCRdb, limited to in-frame rearrangements. These files lack a portion of the clones; in checked studies, under half of the deficit traces to unresolved V genes, and the cause of the others is not known. The sample includes some 140,000 clones, with roughly 90% observed a single time. Roughly 3.1% of the sample is held by the ten biggest clonotypes. What this sample's time point label stands for: baseline before first vaccination. Here the sequenced sample was peripheral blood, taken on day 0 of AZD1222 vaccination. These receptors were obtained from an adult in good health.

V gene TRBV6-5 combines with J gene TRBJ1-2; D remains unclear. Germline V gene lookup returns CDR1 MNHEY and CDR2 SVGAGI. Trimming stripped 2 bases from V and 0 bases from J, with 7 bases between. This CDR3 contains 14 residues. CDR3 loop: CASSYRVTNYGYTF. The CDR3 nucleotides are TGTGCCAGCAGTTACAGGGTTACTAACTATGGCTACACCTTC.

This chain uses TRBV10-3 with TRBJ1-3; D is unclear. The ends were cut back, 3 bases at V and 1 base at J, with 10 bases in the middle. Germline V lookup: CDR1 ENHRY, CDR2 SYGVKD. The CDR3 has 15 amino acids. In DNA form, the CDR3 reads TGTGCCATCAGTGAAAAGGGAGGGTCTGGAAACACCATATATTTT. This codes for CAISEKGGSGNTIYF.

The chain has TRBV5-1 and TRBJ2-7; D unresolved. Trimming took 4 bases from V and 0 from J, leaving 17 bases between them. Germline lookup yields CDR1 SGHRS and CDR2 YFSETQ. This CDR3 region has 16 residues. CDR3 loop: CASSPASFSTSYEQYF. Here the CDR3 DNA reads TGCGCCAGCAGCCCCGCGAGCTTTTCTACCTCCTACGAGCAGTACTTC.

The chain is built from TRBV2 and TRBJ2-3; 9 bases line up with TRBD2. The CDR3 is 18 amino acids. V lost 2 bases to trimming and J lost 3 bases; unmatched junction nucleotides: 12. Per germline, CDR1 SNHLY and CDR2 FYNNEI. CDR3 protein: CASSEYGSGSVRTDTQYF. The CDR3 DNA is TGTGCCAGCAGTGAATACGGTAGCGGGAGTGTTAGGACAGATACGCAGTATTTT. Filled out from reference TRBV2 and TRBJ2-3, the complete variable domain reads EPEVTQTPSHQVTQMGQEVILRCVPISNHLYFYWYRQILGQKVEFLVSFYNNEISEKSEIFDDQFSVERPDGSNFTLKIRSTKLEDSAMYFCASSEYGSGSVRTDTQYFGPGTRLTVL.

The V call is TRBV3-1 (or the pseudogene TRBV3-2), the J call TRBJ2-5, with D uncertain. Trimming removed 0 bases at V and 4 bases at J, with 9 bases between. The CDR3 consists of 14 residues. Germline assignment: CDR1 LGHDT and CDR2 YNNKEL (reference sequence). The chain's CDR3 is CASSQDRARETQYF. The CDR3 coding sequence is TGTGCCAGCAGCCAAGACCGAGCGCGAGAGACCCAGTACTTC.

The chain recombines TRBV7-9 with TRBJ1-4, with 9 bases identical to TRBD1. V trimming: 2 bases; J trimming: 8 bases; junction bases outside the gene matches: 15. This CDR3 contains 18 residues. Germline V gene data show CDR1 as SEHNR and CDR2 as FQNEAQ (reference sequence). As DNA, the CDR3 is TGTGCCAGCAGCTTACGTCGAACCCCGGGACAGGGAAACGAAAAACTGTTTTTT. It translates to CASSLRRTPGQGNEKLFF. The variable domain in full, with the rest retrieved from reference TRBV7-9 and TRBJ1-4, is DTGVSQNPRHKITKRGQNVTFRCDPISEHNRLYWYRQTLGQGPEFLTYFQNEAQLEKSRLLSDRFSAERPKGSFSTLEIQRTEQGDSAMYLCASSLRRTPGQGNEKLFFGSGTQLSVL.

The chain employs TRBV27 and TRBJ1-3; D is unclear. Trimming left V 2 bases short and J 4 bases short, with 12 bases between. The germline V gene encodes CDR1 MNHEY and CDR2 SMNVEV (reference sequence). The CDR3 runs 15 residues. CDR3 nucleotide sequence: TGTGCCAGCAGTTTAACTGGGCTCTTCGGAAACACCATATATTTT. Translating gives CASSLTGLFGNTIYF.

The genes are TRBV23-1 and TRBJ2-7; 8 nucleotides agree with TRBD2. TRBV23-1 is an open reading frame whose function is uncertain. Losses at the gene ends were 0 bases for V and 3 bases for J; bases not matched to a gene: 19. This CDR3 contains 20 residues. For the CDR3, the DNA is TGCGCCAGCAGTCAATCCACGGCCCACTCGCCCAGCGGGAGATGCTACGAGCAGTACTTC. Translated, it gives CASSQSTAHSPSGRCYEQYF.

The chain recombines TRBV7-9 with TRBJ2-3, with a weak D call TRBD1 (5 bases). Germline CDR1 is SEHNR and CDR2 is FQNEAQ (reference sequence). The CDR3 sequence is 17 residues long. Trimming shortened V by 1 base and J by 4 bases, and 18 bases separated the two germline ends. The CDR3 loop is CASSLVSAVQAADTQYF. The CDR3 DNA sequence: TGTGCCAGCAGCTTAGTTTCTGCAGTACAGGCGGCAGATACGCAGTATTTT.

The chain is built from TRBV4-2 and TRBJ2-3; no clear D. The V end was cut by 1 base, the J end by 2 bases, with 16 bases between. This CDR3 is 17 amino acids long. Germline V gene data show CDR1 as LGHNA and CDR2 as YNFKEQ. CDR3 DNA sequence: TGTGCCAGCAGCCAAGGCGGCAGCGACTCGTTCACAGATACGCAGTATTTT. This codes for CASSQGGSDSFTDTQYF.

The V and J genes are TRBV9 and TRBJ2-7; maybe TRBD1 (5 bases). The CDR3 has 13 amino acids. Germline CDR1 SGDLS, CDR2 YYNGEE. The V and J ends lost 6 bases and 5 bases respectively, with 15 bases between them. The CDR3 is CASNRQGRDEQYF. The CDR3 coding sequence is TGTGCCAGCAATCGTCAGGGTCGCGACGAGCAGTACTTC. The whole variable domain, remainder taken from reference TRBV9 and TRBJ2-7, is DSGVTQTPKHLITATGQRVTLRCSPRSGDLSVYWYQQSLDQGLQFLIQYYNGEERAKGNILERFSAQQFPDLHSELNLSSLELGDSALYFCASNRQGRDEQYFGPGTRLTVT.

The V and J genes are TRBV27 and TRBJ2-7, with D maybe TRBD2 (5 bases). The ends were cut back, 3 bases at V and 0 bases at J, with 9 bases in the middle. Germline lookup yields CDR1 MNHEY and CDR2 SMNVEV (reference sequence). The length of the CDR3 is 14 residues. The CDR3 spells CASSFGGHSYEQYF. For the CDR3, the DNA is TGTGCCAGCAGTTTCGGCGGGCACTCCTACGAGCAGTACTTC.

This clone was counted a single time. The rearrangement links TRBV11-2 to TRBJ1-1; no clear D. Trimming removed 5 bases from V and 4 bases from J, with 14 bases in between. The CDR3 runs to 14 residues. CDR1 and CDR2 (germline): SGHAT, FQNNGV. The CDR3 nucleotides are TGTGCCAGCAGCCCCCGTGTGGGAAGCACTGAAGCTTTCTTT. Translation gives CASSPRVGSTEAFF. Using reference TRBV11-2 and TRBJ1-1 for the parts outside the CDR3, the full variable domain is EAGVAQSPRYKIIEKRQSVAFWCNPISGHATLYWYQQILGQGPKLLIQFQNNGVVDDSQLPKDRFSAERLKGVDSTLKIQPAKLEDSAVYLCASSPRVGSTEAFFGQGTRLTVV.

The gene calls are TRBV3-1 (or the pseudogene TRBV3-2) and TRBJ1-2; 10 bases are shared with TRBD1. The V segment lost 6 bases and the J segment 1 base; nucleotides outside the gene matches: 5. The germline V gene has CDR1 LGHDT and CDR2 YNNKEL (reference sequence). CDR3 length: 15 amino acids. This chain's CDR3 is CASRTGQGDNYGYTF. As DNA, the CDR3 is TGTGCCAGCAGGACCGGACAGGGGGATAACTATGGCTACACCTTC.

V is TRBV7-8 and J is TRBJ1-3; D possibly corresponds to TRBD1 (5 bases). Trimming left V 1 base short and J 8 bases short, with 18 bases between. The CDR3 is 16 residues long. Germline CDR1 and CDR2: SGHVS and FQNEAQ. The CDR3 sequence: CASSLDQGGSVYTIYF. Here the CDR3 DNA reads TGTGCCAGCAGCTTAGATCAGGGCGGCTCGGTGTACACCATATATTTT. Together with reference TRBV7-8 and TRBJ1-3, the CDR3 gives the full variable domain: GAGVSQSPRYKVAKRGQDVALRCDPISGHVSLFWYQQALGQGPEFLTYFQNEAQLDKSGLPSDRFFAERPEGSVSTLKIQRTQQEDSAVYLCASSLDQGGSVYTIYFGEGSWLTVV.

DNA of the CDR3: TGCGCCAGCAGCCAAGATTCCCCGCAGGGGCTCAAGTCACCCCTCCACTTT. It codes for CASSQDSPQGLKSPLHF. J is TRBJ1-6 and V is TRBV4-1; weak D call: TRBD1 (6 bases). Germline V lookup: CDR1 MGHRA, CDR2 YSYEKL. CDR3 size: 17 residues. V gave up 0 bases and J gave up 10 bases, with 19 bases separating them.

The chain is built from TRBV18 and TRBJ1-4, with TRBD1 identical over 9 bases. The CDR3 consists of 16 residues. After removal of 3 bases from V and 8 bases from J, the junction contained 10 bases not matched to a gene. CDR1 is KGHSH and CDR2 is LQKENI in the germline V gene. CDR3 DNA: TGTGCCAGCTCACCTGGGCTACAGGGGGCTGGCGAAAAACTGTTTTTT. The encoded protein is CASSPGLQGAGEKLFF. Together with reference TRBV18 and TRBJ1-4, the CDR3 gives the full variable domain: NAGVMQNPRHLVRRRGQEARLRCSPMKGHSHVYWYRQLPEEGLKFMVYLQKENIIDESGMPKERFSAEFPKEGPSILRIQQVVRGDSAAYFCASSPGLQGAGEKLFFGSGTQLSVL.

The V call is TRBV29-1, the J call TRBJ1-2; a possible D gene is TRBD1 (5 bases). This CDR3 has 11 amino acids. The germline gives CDR1 SQVTM, CDR2 ANQGSEA. Trimming cost V 5 bases and J 14 bases, with 18 bases left between them. CDR3 nucleotide sequence: TGCAGCGTTCCCCTAACTGCCGGACAAACCTTC. Its translation: CSVPLTAGQTF.

The count of this clone is one. V gene TRBV7-2 combines with J gene TRBJ1-5, with TRBD1 as a possible D gene (5 bases). Per the germline V gene, CDR1 is SGHTA and CDR2 is FQGNSA. The CDR3 extends over 14 amino acids. V shed 0 bases and J shed 11 bases, with 14 bases lying between them. CDR3 region: CASSLAQGREAQHF. In nucleotides, the CDR3 is TGTGCCAGCAGCTTAGCCCAGGGTCGAGAGGCCCAGCATTTT.

The J gene is TRBJ2-1, the V gene TRBV20-1; TRBD2 agrees at 8 bases. This CDR3 is built from 13 residues. From germline, CDR1 is DFQATT and CDR2 SNEGSKA (reference sequence). Germline trimming cut 3 bases from V and 7 bases from J; bases unmatched to any gene: 5. The CDR3 nucleotides are TGCAGTGCTAGTGGGACTAGGGTGAATGAGCAGTTCTTC. Its translation is CSASGTRVNEQFF.

This rearrangement joins TRBV5-1 to TRBJ1-2; D not certain. CDR1 is SGHRS, CDR2 YFSETQ, per germline. The germline V and J ends were trimmed by 2 bases and 3 bases, with 14 bases remaining between them. The CDR3 runs 15 residues. The CDR3 is CASSFGRSGDYGYTF. The CDR3, as DNA: TGCGCCAGCAGCTTCGGCAGGTCCGGTGACTATGGCTACACCTTC.

The chain employs TRBV28 and TRBJ1-4; no definite D call. Trimming stripped 3 bases from V and 8 bases from J, with 13 bases between. CDR3 length: 14 amino acids. Germline CDR1 and CDR2: MDHEN and SYDVKM. CDR3 in DNA: TGTGCCAGCAGTTTTCCGGGGTTCTCCGAAAAACTGTTTTTT. Amino acids: CASSFPGFSEKLFF.

The V call is TRBV15, the J call TRBJ1-2; possibly TRBD1 for D (5 bases). CDR1 LNHNV and CDR2 YYDKDF come from the germline V gene (reference sequence). This CDR3 has 16 residues. V was trimmed by 5 bases and J by 2 bases, leaving 18 bases between them. The CDR3 region is CATSPSGHTGNYGYTF. The CDR3 nucleotides are TGTGCCACCAGCCCCTCGGGCCACACAGGAAACTATGGCTACACCTTC.

This rearrangement joins TRBV7-6 to TRBJ1-1, with 12 bases aligning to TRBD1. This CDR3 spans 14 amino acids. The germline gives CDR1 SGHVS, CDR2 FNYEAQ. V lost 5 bases to trimming and J lost 6 bases; unmatched junction nucleotides: 4. This CDR3 reads CASSKGTGGSEAFF. DNA for the CDR3: TGTGCCAGCAGCAAGGGGACAGGGGGCTCTGAAGCTTTCTTT.

The rearrangement uses TRBV28 and TRBJ1-5; no reliable D call. The CDR3 extends over 13 amino acids. Trimming stripped 3 bases from V and 6 bases from J, with 9 bases between. Germline V gene lookup returns CDR1 MDHEN and CDR2 SYDVKM. CDR3 bases: TGTGCCAGCAGTTTCTCAGGAGTTCAGCCCCAGCATTTT. Its translation: CASSFSGVQPQHF.

The V and J genes are TRBV2 and TRBJ2-7; the D is unclear. The V and J ends lost 3 bases and 1 base respectively, with 13 bases between them. Germline V CDR1 and CDR2: SNHLY, FYNNEI. The CDR3 length is 15 residues. The CDR3, as DNA: TGTGCCAGCAGTGAGGGCGCAACGCTTTCCTACGAGCAGTACTTC. Its translation is CASSEGATLSYEQYF.

The V gene is TRBV30, the J gene TRBJ2-5; D gene ambiguous. Germline V gene data show CDR1 as GTSNPN and CDR2 as SVGIG (reference sequence). Trimming shortened V by 0 bases and J by 5 bases, and 7 bases separated the two germline ends. This CDR3 comprises 12 residues. The CDR3 DNA reads TGTGCCTGGAGTGTACTAAGGGAGACCCAGTACTTC. It yields the protein CAWSVLRETQYF.

This chain connects TRBV5-1 to TRBJ2-1, with 11 nucleotides matching TRBD2. The V gene end was trimmed by 6 bases and the J gene end by 5 bases; junction bases not matched to a gene: 10. CDR3 length: 16 amino acids. CDR1 and CDR2 from the germline V gene are SGHRS and YFSETQ. The CDR3 DNA is TGCGCCAGCACAAGGCGCACTAGCGGGAGAAACAATGAGCAGTTCTTC. Protein product: CASTRRTSGRNNEQFF.

This chain connects TRBV6-5 to TRBJ2-1; 9 bases are shared with TRBD1. V lost 6 bases and J lost 10; bases outside the gene matches: 10. Per the germline V gene, CDR1 is MNHEY and CDR2 is SVGAGI. This CDR3 spans 14 amino acids. DNA of the CDR3: TGTGCCAGCAGAAAGACAGGGGGTAATCGAGAGCAGTTCTTC. Translated, it gives CASRKTGGNREQFF.